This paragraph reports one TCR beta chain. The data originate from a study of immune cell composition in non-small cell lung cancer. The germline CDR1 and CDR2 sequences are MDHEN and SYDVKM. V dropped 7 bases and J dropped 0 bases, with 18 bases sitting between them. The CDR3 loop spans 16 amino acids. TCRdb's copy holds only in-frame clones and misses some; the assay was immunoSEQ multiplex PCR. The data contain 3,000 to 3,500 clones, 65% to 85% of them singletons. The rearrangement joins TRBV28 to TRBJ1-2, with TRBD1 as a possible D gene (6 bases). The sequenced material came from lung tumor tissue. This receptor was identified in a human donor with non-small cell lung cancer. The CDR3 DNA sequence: TGTGCCAGCAACCAGGACAGCATCAATTCTAACTATGGCTACACCTTC. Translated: CASNQDSINSNYGYTF.